The 3 T cell receptor beta chains listed next were all sequenced from one sample in a study of T cells in Graves' hyperthyroidism and ophthalmopathy. RNA transcripts provided the source from which TCR beta CDR3 regions were amplified. Carried out on the TCR CDR3, a first-round RT-PCR used the HTBI primer set. One entry per CDR3 protein results from TCRdb running MiXCR on the multiplex PCR reads. The sample comprises some 600,000 distinct CDR3 sequences, about 45% of which are singletons, and approximately 8.2% rests with the top ten. Material: peripheral blood or thyroid tissue (not recorded which). All receptors come from a woman aged 18-30 years with Graves' hyperthyroidism.

V and J are TRBV2 and TRBJ1-1; perhaps TRBD1 as D (5 bases). Germline assignment: CDR1 SNHLY and CDR2 FYNNEI. V lost 7 bases, J lost 0 bases, and 12 bases lay in between. CDR3 size: 14 residues. The CDR3 loop is CASKGWTLNTEAFF. The CDR3 region has the DNA TGTGCCAGCAAAGGCTGGACACTGAACACTGAAGCTTTCTTT.

This chain links TRBV24-1 with TRBJ2-2; D might be TRBD2 (5 bases). The germline V gene has CDR1 KGHDR and CDR2 SFDVKD. The CDR3 is 13 amino acids. Trimming took off 9 bases at V and 3 bases at J, with 10 bases between the two ends. The CDR3 nucleotides read TGTGCCACCCGGGCGGGCCACACCGGGGAGCTGTTTTTT. It specifies CATRAGHTGELFF.

This clonotype was found a few times. The chain links TRBV29-1 to TRBJ2-2; D remains unclear. The V end was cut by 3 bases, the J end by 3 bases, with 8 bases between. CDR3 size: 13 residues. Per germline, CDR1 SQVTM and CDR2 ANQGSEA. CDR3 bases: TGCAGCGTTGATGATACAGACACCGGGGAGCTGTTTTTT. This codes for CSVDDTDTGELFF.